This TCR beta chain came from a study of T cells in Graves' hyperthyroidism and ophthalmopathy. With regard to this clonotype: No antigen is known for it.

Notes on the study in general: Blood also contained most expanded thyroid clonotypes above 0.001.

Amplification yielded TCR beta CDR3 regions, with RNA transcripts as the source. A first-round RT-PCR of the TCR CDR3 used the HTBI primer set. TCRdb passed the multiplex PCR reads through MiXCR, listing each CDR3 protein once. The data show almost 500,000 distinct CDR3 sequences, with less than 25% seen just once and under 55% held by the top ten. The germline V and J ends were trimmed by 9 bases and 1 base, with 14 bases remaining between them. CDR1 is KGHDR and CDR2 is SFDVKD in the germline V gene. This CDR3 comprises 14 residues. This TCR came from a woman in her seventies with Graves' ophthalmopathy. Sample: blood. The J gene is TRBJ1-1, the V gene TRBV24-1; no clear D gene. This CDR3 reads CATVGKSSNTEAFF. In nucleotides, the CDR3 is TGTGCCACCGTGGGGAAATCATCGAACACTGAAGCTTTCTTT.